This entry lists 15 T cell receptor beta chains sequenced from one sample in a study of blood T cell repertoires in COVID-19. Measured with immunoSEQ multiplex PCR; TCRdb has only the in-frame clones, and not every one. In the table there are around 260,000 clones, around 90% of which are singletons. Sequenced input: PBMCs or T cells enriched from blood (not recorded which). All receptors come from a woman aged 25 to 39 who had recovered from COVID-19.

V gene TRBV2 combines with J gene TRBJ1-5, with D possibly being TRBD1 (6 bases). Germline V gene sequence: CDR1 SNHLY, CDR2 FYNNEI. The V and J ends lost 6 bases and 2 bases respectively, with 14 bases between them. CDR3 size: 15 residues. CDR3 region: CASSQGTLGNQPQHF. DNA of the CDR3: TGTGCCAGCAGCCAGGGGACCCTGGGCAATCAGCCCCAGCATTTT.

The J gene is TRBJ2-3, the V gene TRBV30; D perhaps matches TRBD2 (6 bases). Germline CDR1 is GTSNPN and CDR2 is SVGIG (reference sequence). Trimming took 0 bases from V and 14 from J, leaving 18 bases between them. The length of the CDR3 is 13 residues. This CDR3 is CAWSVQFTGEVYF. CDR3 in DNA: TGTGCCTGGAGTGTACAATTCACGGGAGAGGTGTATTTT.

The chain couples TRBV6-1 to TRBJ2-5, with D perhaps matching TRBD1 (6 bases). Trimming removed 3 bases at V and 2 bases at J, with 13 bases between. Looked up from germline, CDR1 is MNHNS and CDR2 is SASEGT. This CDR3 comprises 15 residues. Here the CDR3 reads CASSDGGQGQETQYF. As DNA, the CDR3 is TGTGCCAGCAGTGATGGGGGCCAGGGACAAGAGACCCAGTACTTC.

There are a few counts of this clone. J is TRBJ2-2 and V is TRBV7-2, with TRBD1 identical over 7 bases. Germline V gene lookup returns CDR1 SGHTA and CDR2 FQGNSA. The CDR3 is 14 amino acids. V lost 5 bases to trimming and J lost 6 bases; unmatched junction nucleotides: 6. CDR3 loop: CASSRQGMAGELFF. CDR3 nucleotide sequence: TGTGCCAGCAGCAGACAGGGCATGGCCGGGGAGCTGTTTTTT.

V and J are TRBV28 and TRBJ2-1, with TRBD2 matching 8 bases. This CDR3 spans 16 amino acids. The J segment lost 4 bases and the V segment lost 3 bases, leaving 8 bases of the junction unmatched. Germline V CDR1 and CDR2: MDHEN, SYDVKM. The CDR3 region has the DNA TGTGCCAGCAGTTTGGTTGCTAGCGGGCGTTACAATGAGCAGTTCTTC. This codes for CASSLVASGRYNEQFF.

The chain uses TRBV28 and TRBJ1-4, with D possibly TRBD1 on 5 matching bases. CDR3 length: 13 residues. V was pared by 2 bases and J by 6 bases, with 7 bases between. The germline gives CDR1 MDHEN, CDR2 SYDVKM. DNA of the CDR3: TGTGCCAGCAGTTTACAGGGTGATGAAAAACTGTTTTTT. It yields the protein CASSLQGDEKLFF.

This clone was detected once. CDR3 region: CATSGTPGTSSLDEQFF. The CDR3 nucleotides read TGTGCCACCAGTGGTACCCCCGGGACTAGCTCCCTAGATGAGCAGTTCTTC. The chain carries TRBV24-1 and TRBJ2-1; TRBD2 aligns across 9 bases. The CDR3 has 17 amino acids. J gave up 8 bases and V 5 bases, and 15 bases lay outside the gene matches. Germline V lookup: CDR1 KGHDR, CDR2 SFDVKD.

The chain couples TRBV19 to TRBJ2-3, with 9 bases lining up with TRBD2. The J segment lost 2 bases and the V segment lost 6 bases, leaving 15 bases of the junction unmatched. CDR3 length: 18 residues. CDR1 and CDR2 from the germline V gene are LNHDA and SQIVND (reference sequence). Written as DNA, the CDR3 is TGTGCCAGTAGAACAACCTCCGGGACTAGCAAGTTCACAGATACGCAGTATTTT. Translated: CASRTTSGTSKFTDTQYF.

The rearrangement uses TRBV5-1 and TRBJ1-4; 8 bases are shared with TRBD1. CDR1 is SGHRS, CDR2 YFSETQ, per germline. The V gene end was trimmed by 4 bases and the J gene end by 0 bases; junction bases not matched to a gene: 8. The CDR3 is made up of 17 amino acids. The chain's CDR3 is CASSNPTGAATNEKLFF. The CDR3 DNA is TGCGCCAGCAGCAACCCGACAGGGGCTGCAACTAATGAAAAACTGTTTTTT.

The chain links TRBV14 to TRBJ1-1; D is unclear. The CDR3 totals 13 residues. The V gene lost 5 bases and the J gene lost 1 base, with 8 bases spanning the gap. Germline assignment: CDR1 SGHDN and CDR2 FVKESK. In DNA form, the CDR3 reads TGTGCCAGCAGCGCCGGAGAGAACACTGAAGCTTTCTTT. Translated: CASSAGENTEAFF.

The chain uses TRBV6-2 or TRBV6-3 and TRBJ1-6, with D possibly matching TRBD1 (6 bases). The germline gives CDR1 MNHEY, CDR2 SVGEGT. With 4 bases removed from V and 7 bases from J, the gap between germline ends came to 14 bases. There are 15 residues in the CDR3. CDR3 region: CASSWPPDRNSPLHF. CDR3 coding DNA: TGTGCCAGCAGTTGGCCCCCGGACAGAAATTCACCCCTCCACTTT.

This chain joins TRBV27 and TRBJ2-7; 8 bases map to TRBD1. CDR3 length: 13 residues. CDR1 is MNHEY, CDR2 SMNVEV, per germline (reference sequence). V was pared by 6 bases and J by 6 bases, with 7 bases of the junction left unmatched. CDR3 in DNA: TGTGCCAGCAGAGATTGGACAGGGCGCGAGCAGTACTTC. This translates into CASRDWTGREQYF.

The chain is built from TRBV7-2 and TRBJ1-2, with D maybe TRBD1 (6 bases). Germline CDR1 and CDR2: SGHTA and FQGNSA. The germline V and J ends were trimmed by 5 bases and 0 bases, with 16 bases remaining between them. The length of the CDR3 is 16 residues. The CDR3 nucleotides are TGTGCCAGCAGCCCAGTTACAGGGATCTCTAACTATGGCTACACCTTC. Amino acid sequence: CASSPVTGISNYGYTF.

The chain combines TRBV6-5 with TRBJ2-5; TRBD1 might be the D (5 bases). The CDR3 is 15 residues long. Per germline, CDR1 MNHEY and CDR2 SVGAGI. V lost 9 bases, J lost 0 bases, and 17 bases lay in between. CDR3 sequence reads: CASRSVGVHQETQYF. CDR3 nucleotides: TGTGCCAGTCGATCCGTAGGGGTCCACCAAGAGACCCAGTACTTC.

The chain couples TRBV12-3 or TRBV12-4 to TRBJ2-5; tentative D call: TRBD2 (5 bases). V shed 7 bases and J shed 4 bases, with 10 bases lying between them. CDR3 length: 12 amino acids. CDR3 sequence (DNA): TGTGCCAGCAATGAAGGAGGAGAGACCCAGTACTTC. Encoded protein: CASNEGGETQYF.